This T cell receptor beta chain was found in a study of T-cell memory formation after mild COVID-19. 5'RACE, which relied on constant-segment primers, yielded TCR alpha and TCR beta cDNA libraries carrying sample barcodes and UMIs. MiXCR was run by TCRdb on the 5' RACE reads, yielding one entry per CDR3 protein. The sample lists about 350,000 distinct CDR3 sequences, roughly an eighth occurring once. Study-wide results and caveats: Within pre-infection memory, some responding clones were found, suggesting cross-reactive memory joined.

In this sample, this clonotype turned up a few times. Its antigen is as yet unknown. This CDR3 region has 16 residues. V dropped 4 bases and J dropped 5; count of bases not matched to a gene: 12. The germline CDR1 and CDR2 sequences are DFQATT and SNEGSKA (reference sequence). The sequencing input was PBMCs or a T cell subset sorted from them (not recorded which). The origin of this receptor is a man aged 18 to 29 who had mild COVID-19 (a few samples of this study predate the infection). Cell type and time point are not known. This sequence joins TRBV20-1 and TRBJ2-1; the match to TRBD2 covers 9 bases. CDR3 DNA: TGCAGTGCTAATGGGGCTAGCGGGGTAGTCGACAATGAGCAGTTCTTC. This gives the protein CSANGASGVVDNEQFF.